The entry below describes one T cell receptor (beta chain). No antigen is known for it. This sample is drawn from a study of T-cell memory formation after mild COVID-19. On the study more broadly: Clusters were largely donor specific. The study's findings and limits: Among CD4+ contracting clones, most were CM and EM, and CD8+ ones EMRA.

Germline CDR1 reads ENHRY; CDR2 reads SYGVKD. Trimming cost V 7 bases and J 8 bases, with 21 bases left between them. The CDR3 has 15 amino acids. Each CDR3 protein is one row after TCRdb ran MiXCR on the 5' RACE reads. In the table there are more than 300,000 distinct CDR3 sequences, 20% to 25% of which are singletons. The chain uses TRBV10-3 and TRBJ2-1; D gene uncertain. The sequenced material came from PBMCs or a T cell subset sorted from them (not recorded which). The origin of this receptor is a man younger than 35 who had mild COVID-19 (a few samples of this study predate the infection). Cell type and time point are not known. The CDR3 protein is CAITESGRRLDEQFF. CDR3 coding DNA: TGTGCCATCACGGAATCGGGCAGGCGTTTAGATGAGCAGTTCTTC.